This record concerns one T cell receptor (beta chain) sequence. These data are taken from a study of STAT5B mutations in CD4+ large granular lymphocyte leukemia. Trimming cost V 4 bases and J 3 bases, with 16 bases left between them. CDR1 is SGHVS, CDR2 FQNEAQ, per germline. The CDR3 is made up of 16 amino acids. Sequencing was performed with immunoSEQ multiplex PCR; in TCRdb, only in-frame clones are kept and a portion is missing. The table records around 30,000 clones, about 76% of them present only once. The gene calls are TRBV7-8 and TRBJ1-3; D is unclear. Sequencing was performed on CD4+ T cells from blood buffy coats. The clonotype was recovered from a human donor in good health. This chain's CDR3 is CASSSEGFLHGNTIYF. The CDR3 DNA sequence: TGTGCCAGCAGCTCGGAAGGGTTTCTCCATGGAAACACCATATATTTT.